Below are 7 T cell receptor beta chains sequenced from a single sample in a study of shared clonotypes between healthy human individuals. Sequenced by immunoSEQ multiplex PCR; TCRdb stores in-frame clones only, minus some. The sample lists some 1 million clones; about 75% were seen once. Sequenced: memory CD4+ T cells sorted from blood. The subset was: CD45RA-negative fraction. The receptors derive from a man aged 18 to 35 in good health.

The rearrangement links TRBV7-2 to TRBJ2-5; no definite D call. The germline V gene has CDR1 SGHTA and CDR2 FQGNSA. The V gene lost 3 bases and the J gene lost 5 bases, with 16 bases spanning the gap. There are 15 residues in the CDR3. This CDR3 is CASSFPSRRWETQYF. CDR3 sequence (DNA): TGTGCCAGCAGCTTCCCCAGCAGAAGGTGGGAGACCCAGTACTTC.

The chain links TRBV5-6 to TRBJ2-3, with TRBD2 matching over 11 bases. CDR1 is SGHDT and CDR2 is YYEEEE in the germline V gene. The V segment lost 2 bases and the J segment 4 bases; nucleotides outside the gene matches: 3. CDR3 length: 15 residues. DNA for the CDR3: TGTGCCAGCAGCTTAAAACTAGCGGGAGCAGATACGCAGTATTTT. Protein sequence: CASSLKLAGADTQYF.

This clone was counted once. This rearrangement joins TRBV5-4 to TRBJ1-2, with D possibly matching TRBD1 (6 bases). There are 13 residues in the CDR3. Germline V gene lookup returns CDR1 SGHNT and CDR2 YYREEE (reference sequence). V was trimmed by 0 bases and J by 8 bases, leaving 11 bases between them. CDR3: CASSLDGGRGYTF. CDR3 coding DNA: TGTGCCAGCAGCTTGGATGGGGGCAGGGGCTACACCTTC.

V gene TRBV9 combines with J gene TRBJ2-3; possibly TRBD1 or TRBD2 for D (7 bases each). The CDR3 has 19 amino acids. The germline CDR1 and CDR2 sequences are SGDLS and YYNGEE. V lost 0 bases to trimming and J lost 5 bases, with 25 bases between them. CDR3 bases: TGTGCCAGCAGCGTAGAGGGAGGGAGGAGAGGGGGCTATGGAGATACGCAGTATTTT. It specifies CASSVEGGRRGGYGDTQYF.

V gene TRBV10-2 combines with J gene TRBJ1-2; the D is unclear. With 2 bases removed from V and 9 bases from J, the gap between germline ends came to 13 bases. The CDR3 contains 13 residues. Germline V gene sequence: CDR1 WSHSY, CDR2 SAAADI. The CDR3 DNA reads TGCGCCAGCAGTGAGCCGGGCGACCCTAGCTACACCTTC. It encodes CASSEPGDPSYTF.

The chain is built from TRBV11-2 and TRBJ2-7; D unresolved. The V gene's germline CDR1 is SGHAT and CDR2 FQNNGV. This CDR3 is built from 13 residues. Trimming took off 5 bases at V and 6 bases at J, with 14 bases between the two ends. This CDR3 is CASSIWVEFEQYF. The CDR3 bases are TGTGCCAGCAGCATATGGGTTGAGTTCGAGCAGTACTTC.

This chain connects TRBV5-8 to TRBJ2-1, with TRBD2 matching over 9 bases. Trimming cost V 2 bases and J 9 bases; bases outside gene matches: 6. The CDR3 length is 14 residues. Germline assignment: CDR1 SGHTS and CDR2 YDEGEE. CDR3 region: CASSFWEAGGEQFF. DNA of the CDR3: TGTGCCAGCAGCTTCTGGGAAGCGGGGGGTGAGCAGTTCTTC.